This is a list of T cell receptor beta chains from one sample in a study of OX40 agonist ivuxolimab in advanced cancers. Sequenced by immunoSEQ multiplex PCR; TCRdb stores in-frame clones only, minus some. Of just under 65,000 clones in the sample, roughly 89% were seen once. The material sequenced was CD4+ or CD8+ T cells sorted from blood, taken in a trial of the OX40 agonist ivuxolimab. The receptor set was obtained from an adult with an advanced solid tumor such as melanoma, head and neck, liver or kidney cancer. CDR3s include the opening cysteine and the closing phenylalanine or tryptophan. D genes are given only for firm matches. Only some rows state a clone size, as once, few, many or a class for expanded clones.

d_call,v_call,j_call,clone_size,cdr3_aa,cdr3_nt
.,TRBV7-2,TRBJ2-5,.,CATRLRAGARETQYF,TGTGCCACCAGGCTTCGGGCAGGGGCGAGGGAGACCCAGTACTTC
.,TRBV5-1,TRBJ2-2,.,CASRRGEANTGELFF,TGCGCCAGTCGAAGGGGGGAGGCCAACACCGGGGAGCTGTTTTTT
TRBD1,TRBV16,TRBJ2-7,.,CASSQLGQGAREQYF,TGTGCCAGCAGCCAATTGGGACAGGGGGCGCGGGAGCAGTACTTC
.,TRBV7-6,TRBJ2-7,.,CASSLAAGGSSYEQYF,TGTGCCAGCAGCTTAGCGGCCGGGGGCAGCTCCTACGAGCAGTACTTC
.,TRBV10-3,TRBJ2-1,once,CAISPDTNEQFF,TGTGCCATCAGTCCGGATACTAATGAGCAGTTCTTC
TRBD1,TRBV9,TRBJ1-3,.,CASSGQGHTIYF,TGTGCCAGCAGCGGACAGGGCCACACCATATATTTT
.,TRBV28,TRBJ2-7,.,CASSLRMVFYEQYF,TGTGCCAGCAGTTTAAGGATGGTCTTCTACGAGCAGTACTTC
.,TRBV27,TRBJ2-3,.,CASSYDREGTQYF,TGTGCCAGCAGTTACGACAGGGAGGGTACGCAGTATTTT
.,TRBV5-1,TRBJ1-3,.,CASSPVSSSGNTIYF,TGCGCCAGCAGCCCGGTGTCTAGCTCTGGAAACACCATATATTTT
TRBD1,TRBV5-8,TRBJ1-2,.,CASSLLGQGGVGYTF,TGTGCCAGCAGCTTGCTCGGACAGGGCGGAGTTGGCTACACCTTC
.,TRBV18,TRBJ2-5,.,CASSPPLRNTQETQYF,TGTGCCAGCTCACCACCGTTGCGAAATACGCAAGAGACCCAGTACTTC
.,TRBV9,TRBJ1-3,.,CASSVTSGNTIYF,TGTGCCAGCAGCGTAACCTCTGGAAACACCATATATTTT
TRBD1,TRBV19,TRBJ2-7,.,CASSNAGQGRYEQYF,TGTGCCAGTAGTAACGCGGGACAGGGGCGGTACGAGCAGTACTTC
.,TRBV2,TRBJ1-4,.,CASIRGSGNEKLFF,TGTGCCAGCATTCGAGGATCGGGTAATGAAAAACTGTTTTTT
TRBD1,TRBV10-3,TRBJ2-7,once,CAISGTGNEQYF,TGTGCCATCAGTGGGACAGGGAACGAGCAGTACTTC
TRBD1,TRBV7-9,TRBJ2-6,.,CASSTWTGVSGANVLTF,TGTGCCAGCAGCACCTGGACAGGAGTCTCTGGGGCCAACGTCCTGACTTTC
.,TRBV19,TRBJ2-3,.,CASSAVWNTQYF,TGTGCCAGTAGTGCGGTGTGGAATACGCAGTATTTT
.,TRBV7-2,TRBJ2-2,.,CASSLGGNTGELFF,TGTGCCAGCAGCTTAGGCGGGAACACCGGGGAGCTGTTTTTT
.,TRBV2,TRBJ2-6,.,CASSERQFSGANVLTF,TGTGCCAGCAGTGAAAGACAGTTCTCTGGGGCCAACGTCCTGACTTTC
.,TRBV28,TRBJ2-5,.,CASSPMTGWGTQYF,TGTGCCAGCAGTCCAATGACTGGATGGGGGACCCAGTACTTC
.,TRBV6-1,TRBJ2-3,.,CASSGRWFTQYF,TGTGCCAGCAGCGGTAGATGGTTTACGCAGTATTTT
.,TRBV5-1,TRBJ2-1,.,CASSEDGSSYNEQFF,TGCGCCAGCAGCGAGGACGGTAGCTCCTACAATGAGCAGTTCTTC
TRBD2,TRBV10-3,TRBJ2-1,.,CATVFSGVYNEQFF,TGTGCCACAGTATTCAGCGGGGTCTACAATGAGCAGTTCTTC
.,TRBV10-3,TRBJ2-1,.,CAISESPGLGFNNEQFF,TGTGCCATCAGTGAGTCGCCGGGACTGGGTTTTAACAATGAGCAGTTCTTC
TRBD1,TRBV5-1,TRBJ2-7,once,CASSDQPGTGLDEQYF,TGCGCCAGCAGCGACCAACCCGGGACAGGGCTAGACGAGCAGTACTTC
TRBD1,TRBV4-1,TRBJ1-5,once,CASSQGTGGNSNQPQHF,TGCGCCAGCAGCCAAGGAACAGGGGGCAATAGCAATCAGCCCCAGCATTTT
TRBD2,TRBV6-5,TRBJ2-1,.,CASMPSGSKHEQFF,TGTGCCAGCATGCCTAGCGGGAGTAAGCATGAGCAGTTCTTC
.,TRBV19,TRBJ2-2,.,CASSMRGPANTGELFF,TGTGCCAGTAGTATGCGGGGTCCCGCGAACACCGGGGAGCTGTTTTTT
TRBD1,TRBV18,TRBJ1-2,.,CASSPPPGQGRMSKGYTF,TGTGCCAGCTCACCACCTCCGGGACAGGGGAGAATGTCAAAGGGCTACACCTTC
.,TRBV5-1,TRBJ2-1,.,CASSSAESSYNEQFF,TGCGCCAGCAGCTCCGCGGAAAGCTCCTACAATGAGCAGTTCTTC
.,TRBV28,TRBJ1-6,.,CASSPSVGRGGSPLHF,TGTGCCAGCAGTCCCTCGGTGGGCCGGGGGGGTTCACCCCTCCACTTT
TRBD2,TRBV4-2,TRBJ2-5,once,CASSQDPLTSGRARETQYF,TGTGCCAGCAGCCAAGATCCCTTAACTAGCGGGAGGGCCCGGGAGACCCAGTACTTC
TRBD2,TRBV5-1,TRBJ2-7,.,CASSLSGTSPLEQYF,TGCGCCAGCAGCTTGTCCGGGACTAGCCCCCTCGAGCAGTACTTC
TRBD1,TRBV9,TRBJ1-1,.,CASSVVGQGATEAFF,TGTGCCAGCAGCGTAGTGGGACAGGGGGCCACTGAAGCTTTCTTT
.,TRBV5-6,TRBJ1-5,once,CASTERGRGQPQHF,TGTGCCAGCACGGAAAGGGGTAGAGGTCAGCCCCAGCATTTT
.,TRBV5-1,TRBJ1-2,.,CASSPTGFGYTF,TGCGCCAGCAGCCCCACAGGGTTTGGCTACACCTTC
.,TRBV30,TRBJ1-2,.,CAWSASLSYGYTF,TGTGCCTGGAGCGCCAGTTTAAGCTATGGCTACACCTTC
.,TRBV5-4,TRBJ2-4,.,CASSREGGTKNIQYF,TGTGCCAGCAGCAGGGAGGGGGGTACCAAAAACATTCAGTACTTC
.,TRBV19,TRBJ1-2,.,CASSTDKQGSYGYTF,TGTGCCAGTAGTACTGATAAACAGGGCTCCTATGGCTACACCTTC
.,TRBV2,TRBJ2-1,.,CASSPRDSNEQFF,TGTGCCAGCAGCCCCCGGGACTCCAATGAGCAGTTCTTC
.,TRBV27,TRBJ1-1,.,CASQDAAANTEAFF,TGTGCCAGCCAGGATGCGGCAGCGAACACTGAAGCTTTCTTT
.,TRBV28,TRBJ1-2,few,CASSPTGWGGYTF,TGTGCCAGCAGTCCCACGGGGTGGGGAGGCTACACCTTC
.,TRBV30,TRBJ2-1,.,CAWRYGITEQFF,TGTGCCTGGAGGTACGGCATTACCGAGCAGTTCTTC
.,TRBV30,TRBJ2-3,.,CAWSGTRADTQYF,TGTGCCTGGAGTGGGACCAGGGCCGATACGCAGTATTTT
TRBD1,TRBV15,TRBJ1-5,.,CATSRAGTGVVGNQPQHF,TGTGCCACCAGCAGAGCAGGGACAGGGGTAGTGGGCAATCAGCCCCAGCATTTT
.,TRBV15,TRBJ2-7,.,CATSRDRAGLSYEQYF,TGTGCCACCAGCAGAGACCGGGCAGGTCTGTCCTACGAGCAGTACTTC
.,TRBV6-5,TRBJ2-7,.,CASSPGTSSYEQYF,TGTGCCAGCAGCCCTGGGACAAGCTCCTACGAGCAGTACTTC
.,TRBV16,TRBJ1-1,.,CASSPRWREAFF,TGTGCCAGCAGTCCACGATGGAGGGAAGCTTTCTTT
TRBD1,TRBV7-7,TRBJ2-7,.,CASSFDRGHEQYF,TGTGCTAGCAGCTTCGACAGGGGCCACGAGCAGTACTTC
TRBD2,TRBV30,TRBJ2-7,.,CAWSVLLAETYEQYF,TGTGCCTGGAGTGTTTTGCTAGCGGAGACCTACGAGCAGTACTTC
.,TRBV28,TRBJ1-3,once,CASSYLGGNTIYF,TGTGCCAGCAGTTATTTAGGTGGAAACACCATATATTTT
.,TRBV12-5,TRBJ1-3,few,CASGLRNTIYF,TGTGCTAGTGGCCTCAGAAACACCATATATTTT
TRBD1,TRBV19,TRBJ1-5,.,CASRTGFQPQHF,TGTGCCAGTAGGACAGGGTTTCAGCCCCAGCATTTT
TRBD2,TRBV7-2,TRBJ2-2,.,CASSSEGLAGGNTGELFF,TGTGCCAGCAGCTCAGAGGGACTAGCGGGAGGGAACACCGGGGAGCTGTTTTTT
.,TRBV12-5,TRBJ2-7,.,CASGSLIGGFYEQYF,TGTGCTAGTGGTTCCCTAATCGGGGGATTCTACGAGCAGTACTTC
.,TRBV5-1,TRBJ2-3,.,CASRSDSNTDTQYF,TGCGCCAGCAGATCAGACAGCAACACAGATACGCAGTATTTT
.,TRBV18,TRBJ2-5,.,CASSPLGTDKYF,TGTGCCAGCTCACCTCTAGGGACGGACAAGTACTTC
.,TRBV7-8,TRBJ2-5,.,CASSVQGGQETQYF,TGTGCCAGCAGCGTACAGGGGGGGCAAGAGACCCAGTACTTC
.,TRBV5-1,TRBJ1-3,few,CASRLDSSSSGNTIYF,TGCGCCAGCAGACTGGACAGTTCGAGCTCTGGAAACACCATATATTTT
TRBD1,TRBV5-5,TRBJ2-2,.,CASSFFRGTGELFF,TGTGCCAGCAGTTTTTTCAGGGGGACCGGGGAGCTGTTTTTT